The T cell receptor beta chain under discussion was sequenced for a study of T-cell reconstitution after alpha-beta-depleted transplantation in children. Unique molecular identifiers were incorporated into the prepared TCRbeta library. Using its own MiXCR run on the PCR reads, TCRdb lists one record per CDR3 protein. The sample has 450,000 to 700,000 distinct CDR3 sequences, over 25% seen once. Study results and limitations: Surviving thymic progenitors and recipient T cells were the source of high TCRbeta diversity at day 60 in some patients. After transplant, at about two months, alpha-beta T cells were reportedly derived from several hundred expanded graft clones. Newly produced T cells mostly provided counts and TCRbeta diversity after one year, as hyperexpanded clones declined.

This clonotype came up a few times. Antigen: not known. The origin of this receptor is a boy under two years old with Wiskott-Aldrich syndrome, due to receive a stem cell transplant. The source material was PBMCs, sampled before TCRalphabeta/CD19-depleted stem cell transplant.

CDR3 DNA sequence: TGCGCCAGCGGGAGGAAGGGGCTGAGCTCCTATAATTCACCCCTCCACTTT. This translates into CASGRKGLSSYNSPLHF. The V and J genes are TRBV10-2 and TRBJ1-6; a weak D match, TRBD1 (5 bases). The CDR3 runs to 17 residues. Germline-derived CDR1 and CDR2 are WSHSY and SAAADI. Trimming stripped 8 bases from V and 0 bases from J, with 17 bases between.